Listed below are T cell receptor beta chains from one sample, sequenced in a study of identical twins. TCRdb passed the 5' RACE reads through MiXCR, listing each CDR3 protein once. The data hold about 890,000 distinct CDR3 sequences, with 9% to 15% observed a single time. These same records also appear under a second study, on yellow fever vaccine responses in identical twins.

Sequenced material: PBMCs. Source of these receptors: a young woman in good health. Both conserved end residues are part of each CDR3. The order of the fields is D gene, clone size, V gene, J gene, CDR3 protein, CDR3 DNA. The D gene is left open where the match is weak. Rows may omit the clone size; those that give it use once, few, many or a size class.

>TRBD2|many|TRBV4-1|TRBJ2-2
CASSPGLAGGPIGELFF
TGCGCCAGCAGCCCGGGACTAGCGGGGGGTCCCATAGGGGAGCTGTTTTTT
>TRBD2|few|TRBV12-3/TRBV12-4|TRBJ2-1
CASSSGAGLPSYNEQFF
TGTGCCAGCAGTTCTGGTGCGGGACTACCCTCCTACAATGAGCAGTTCTTC
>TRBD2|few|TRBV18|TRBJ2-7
CASSRPSGVYEQYF
TGTGCCAGCTCAAGACCTAGCGGGGTCTACGAGCAGTACTTC
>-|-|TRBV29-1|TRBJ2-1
CSVEGVRETGNEQFF
TGCAGCGTTGAGGGTGTTCGGGAGACAGGCAATGAGCAGTTCTTC
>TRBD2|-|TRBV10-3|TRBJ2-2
CAISEWRTSENTGELFF
TGTGCCATCAGTGAGTGGAGGACTAGCGAGAACACCGGGGAGCTGTTTTTT
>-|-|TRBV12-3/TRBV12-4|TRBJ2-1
CASSSSAAEQFF
TGTGCCAGCAGTTCTTCCGCGGCTGAGCAGTTCTTC
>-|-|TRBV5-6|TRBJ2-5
CASSWQGSAETQYF
TGTGCCAGCAGCTGGCAGGGGTCTGCGGAGACCCAGTACTTC
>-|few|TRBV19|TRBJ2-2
CASSIDGRGAGELFF
TGTGCCAGTAGTATAGATGGCAGGGGGGCCGGGGAGCTGTTTTTT
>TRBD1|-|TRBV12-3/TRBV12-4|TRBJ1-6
CASAPGQYNSPLHF
TGTGCCAGCGCACCGGGACAGTATAATTCACCCCTCCACTTT
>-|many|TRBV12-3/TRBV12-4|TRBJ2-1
CASSSDSASSSYNEQFF
TGTGCCAGCAGTTCCGATTCGGCCTCCAGCTCCTACAATGAGCAGTTCTTC
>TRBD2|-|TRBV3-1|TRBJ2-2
CASSSHTGTSGVNTGELFF
TGTGCCAGCAGTTCGCACACCGGGACTAGCGGGGTTAACACCGGGGAGCTGTTTTTT
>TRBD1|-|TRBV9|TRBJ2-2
CASSVGTGANTGELFF
TGTGCCAGCAGCGTAGGGACAGGGGCGAACACCGGGGAGCTGTTTTTT
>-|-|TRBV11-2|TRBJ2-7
CASSLSAGWSNEQYF
TGTGCCAGCAGCTTATCTGCGGGATGGTCAAACGAGCAGTACTTC
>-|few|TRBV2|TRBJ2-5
CASSHRAGETQYF
TGTGCCAGCAGTCACAGGGCGGGAGAGACCCAGTACTTC
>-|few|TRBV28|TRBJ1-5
CASSWSGRGQPQHF
TGTGCCAGCAGTTGGTCGGGCCGGGGACAGCCCCAGCATTTT
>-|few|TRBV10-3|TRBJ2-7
CAISESGVSGYEQYF
TGTGCCATCAGTGAGTCGGGGGTTTCCGGCTACGAGCAGTACTTC
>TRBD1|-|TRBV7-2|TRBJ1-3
CASSSRTGGSGNTIYF
TGTGCCAGCAGCTCGCGGACAGGGGGCTCTGGAAACACCATATATTTT
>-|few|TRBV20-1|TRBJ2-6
CSARGGARGANVLTF
TGCAGTGCTAGAGGAGGGGCGAGAGGGGCCAACGTCCTGACTTTC
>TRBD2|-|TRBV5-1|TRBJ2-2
CASKGTPTSGAFQNTGELFF
TGCGCCAGCAAAGGGACACCGACTAGCGGGGCCTTCCAGAACACCGGGGAGCTGTTTTTT
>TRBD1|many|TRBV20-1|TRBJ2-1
CSARDQGEWSEQFF
TGCAGTGCTAGAGATCAGGGGGAGTGGAGTGAGCAGTTCTTC
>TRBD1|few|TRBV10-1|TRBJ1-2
CASSDQGARGYTF
TGCGCCAGCAGTGATCAGGGGGCTCGCGGCTACACCTTC
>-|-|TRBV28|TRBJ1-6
CASSLFASDSPLHF
TGTGCCAGCAGTTTGTTTGCGTCGGATTCACCCCTCCACTTT
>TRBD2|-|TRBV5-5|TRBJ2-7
CASSLAFTGTNSYEQYF
TGTGCCAGCAGCTTGGCCTTTACCGGGACTAACTCCTACGAGCAGTACTTC
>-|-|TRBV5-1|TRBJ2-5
CASSLEQPIPVQETQYF
TGCGCCAGCAGCTTGGAACAGCCGATACCGGTCCAAGAGACCCAGTACTTC
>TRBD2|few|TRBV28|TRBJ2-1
CASSRLAGGHRDEQFF
TGTGCCAGCAGCCGACTAGCGGGAGGACACAGGGATGAGCAGTTCTTC
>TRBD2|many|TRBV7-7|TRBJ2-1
CASSELGLAATYNEQFF
TGTGCCAGCAGCGAGTTAGGACTAGCAGCTACCTACAATGAGCAGTTCTTC
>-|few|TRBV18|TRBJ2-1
CASSGVAPDDEQFF
TGTGCCAGCTCAGGGGTAGCACCAGATGATGAGCAGTTCTTC
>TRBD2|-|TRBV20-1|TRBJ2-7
CCASQTSSGSPRSYEQYF
TGCTGTGCTAGCCAAACAAGCAGCGGGAGCCCCCGCTCCTACGAGCAGTACTTC
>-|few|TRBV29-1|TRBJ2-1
CSPLRAVSYNEQFF
TGCAGCCCCCTCCGGGCGGTCTCCTACAATGAGCAGTTCTTC
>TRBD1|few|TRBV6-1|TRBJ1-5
CASSRSRDRAAQPQHF
TGTGCCAGCAGTCGAAGCCGGGACAGGGCTGCTCAGCCCCAGCATTTT
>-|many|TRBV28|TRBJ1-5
CASSYQFDQPQHF
TGTGCCAGCAGTTATCAGTTTGATCAGCCCCAGCATTTT
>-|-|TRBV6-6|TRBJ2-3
CTSSYGGTDTQYF
TGTACCAGCAGTTATGGGGGCACAGATACGCAGTATTTT
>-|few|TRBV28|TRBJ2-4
CASSFPSRTLAKNIQYF
TGTGCCAGCAGTTTCCCTTCCCGAACCCTAGCCAAAAACATTCAGTACTTC
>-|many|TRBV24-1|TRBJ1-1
CATRPTEAGSEAFF
TGTGCCACCAGGCCAACGGAGGCTGGATCTGAAGCTTTCTTT
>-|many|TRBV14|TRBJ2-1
CASSQALPYNEQFF
TGTGCCAGCAGCCAGGCTCTTCCCTACAATGAGCAGTTCTTC
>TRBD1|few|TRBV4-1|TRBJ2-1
CASSHRTGKYNEQFF
TGCGCCAGCAGCCACAGGACAGGCAAGTACAATGAGCAGTTCTTC
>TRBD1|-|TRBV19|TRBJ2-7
CASSMGWDRVSYEQYF
TGTGCCAGTAGTATGGGATGGGACAGGGTCTCCTACGAGCAGTACTTC
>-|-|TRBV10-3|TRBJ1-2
CAISESGGLGYGYTF
TGTGCCATCAGTGAGTCAGGGGGACTTGGCTATGGCTACACCTTC
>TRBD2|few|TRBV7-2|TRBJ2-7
CASSLTAGGLTDEQYF
TGTGCCAGCAGCTTAACGGCGGGGGGACTAACGGACGAGCAGTACTTC
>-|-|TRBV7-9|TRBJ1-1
CASSRKGARATEAFF
TGTGCCAGCAGCCGTAAAGGGGCCCGGGCCACTGAAGCTTTCTTT
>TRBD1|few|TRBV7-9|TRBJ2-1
CASSLGWDRNYNEQFF
TGTGCCAGCAGCCTTGGGTGGGACAGAAATTACAATGAGCAGTTCTTC
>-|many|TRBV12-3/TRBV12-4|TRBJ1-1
CASSLAARTYTEAFF
TGTGCCAGCAGCCTCGCCGCTAGGACCTACACTGAAGCTTTCTTT
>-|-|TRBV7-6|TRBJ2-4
CASSLVPAKNIQYF
TGTGCCAGCAGCTTAGTCCCAGCCAAAAACATTCAGTACTTC
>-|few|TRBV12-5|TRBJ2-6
CASGWGGNSGANVLTF
TGTGCTAGTGGTTGGGGTGGGAACTCTGGGGCCAACGTCCTGACTTTC
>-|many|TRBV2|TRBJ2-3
CASKESGLTDTQYF
TGTGCCAGCAAGGAGAGCGGCCTCACAGATACGCAGTATTTT